A selection of T cell receptor beta chains follows, all from one sample in a study of blood T cell repertoires in COVID-19. Measured with immunoSEQ multiplex PCR; TCRdb has only the in-frame clones, and not every one. The table records roughly 200,000 clones, less than 90% of them present only once. Sequenced: peripheral blood. The receptors stem from a woman of 80 years or more with active or convalescent COVID-19. Both conserved end residues are part of each CDR3. Each record gives: J gene, D gene, clone size, V gene, CDR3 protein, CDR3 DNA. The D gene is left open where the match is weak. Clone size is stated in some rows and not others, as once, few, many or a class when expanded.

TRBJ1-1 NA NA TRBV30 CAWSVRGNTEAFF TGTGCCTGGAGTGTCCGGGGGAACACTGAAGCTTTCTTT
TRBJ2-7 TRBD2 NA TRBV3-1/TRBV3-2 CASSQWEGRSEQYF TGTGCCAGCAGCCAATGGGAGGGTCGATCCGAGCAGTACTTC
TRBJ2-3 TRBD2 NA TRBV30 CAWITDSGRLDTQYF TGTGCCTGGATTACGGATAGCGGGAGATTAGATACGCAGTATTTT
TRBJ1-1 TRBD1 NA TRBV2 CASRTGGSEAFF TGTGCCAGCAGAACAGGGGGCTCTGAAGCTTTCTTT
TRBJ1-5 TRBD1 NA TRBV15 CATSEGTGGNQPQHF TGTGCCACCAGCGAGGGGACAGGAGGTAATCAGCCCCAGCATTTT
TRBJ1-3 NA NA TRBV19 CASGGATRGNTIYF TGTGCCAGTGGGGGGGCGACGAGAGGAAACACCATATATTTT
TRBJ2-6 TRBD2 NA TRBV11-2 CASSHSGRHSGANVLTF TGTGCCAGCAGCCATAGCGGGAGACACTCTGGGGCCAACGTCCTGACTTTC
TRBJ1-4 NA few TRBV6-5 CASRAGWATNEKLFF TGTGCCAGTAGAGCAGGGTGGGCAACTAATGAAAAACTGTTTTTT
TRBJ1-1 TRBD1 NA TRBV4-1 CASSHPGQMNTEAFF TGCGCCAGCAGCCACCCGGGACAGATGAACACTGAAGCTTTCTTT
TRBJ2-1 TRBD2 NA TRBV6-2/TRBV6-3 CASSSRGDYNEQFF TGTGCCAGCAGTTCGCGGGGGGACTACAATGAGCAGTTCTTC
TRBJ2-3 NA NA TRBV30 CAWSLPARDLHF TGTGCCTGGAGTCTGCCTGCTAGGGACTTACATTTT
TRBJ2-1 TRBD1 NA TRBV11-3 CASSLGDSGGNEQFF TGTGCCAGCAGCTTAGGGGACAGTGGGGGCAATGAGCAGTTCTTC
TRBJ2-2 NA NA TRBV20-1 CSPVMTGELFF TGCAGTCCCGTTATGACCGGGGAGCTGTTTTTT
TRBJ2-2 TRBD1 NA TRBV11-2 CASSLFTLWDRAGGELFF TGTGCCAGCAGCTTATTCACCCTCTGGGACAGGGCCGGCGGGGAGCTGTTTTTT
TRBJ2-1 TRBD1 NA TRBV7-9 CASSLGLRDRGYNEQFF TGTGCCAGCAGCTTGGGACTCCGGGACAGGGGATACAATGAGCAGTTCTTC
TRBJ1-5 NA NA TRBV9 CASSLGLGEPQHF TGTGCCAGCAGCCTTGGACTGGGCGAGCCCCAGCATTTT
TRBJ2-2 NA NA TRBV19 CASSTQPQYTGELFF TGTGCCAGTAGTACACAGCCTCAGTACACCGGGGAGCTGTTTTTT
TRBJ1-3 NA NA TRBV9 CASSGPGGVNTIYF TGTGCCAGCAGCGGACCGGGGGGGGTCAACACCATATATTTT
TRBJ1-5 TRBD1 few TRBV7-3 CASSGAGDREGDQPQHF TGTGCCAGCAGCGGCGCCGGGGACAGGGAGGGCGATCAGCCCCAGCATTTT
TRBJ1-2 NA NA TRBV5-1 CASSRLDSPGGYTF TGCGCCAGCAGCCGCCTGGACAGCCCAGGTGGCTACACCTTC
TRBJ2-3 NA NA TRBV24-1 CATSEASRRGTDTQYF TGTGCCACCAGTGAGGCATCGCGGCGGGGAACAGATACGCAGTATTTT
TRBJ1-1 NA NA TRBV30 CAWSTKMNTEAFF TGTGCCTGGAGTACAAAAATGAACACTGAAGCTTTCTTT
TRBJ2-7 TRBD1 NA TRBV27 CASRLGQHTYEQYF TGTGCCAGCAGACTGGGACAGCATACCTACGAGCAGTACTTC
TRBJ1-5 TRBD1 NA TRBV6-1 CASSERAGGNQPQHF TGTGCCAGCAGTGAAAGGGCAGGGGGAAATCAGCCCCAGCATTTT
TRBJ1-5 TRBD1 NA TRBV28 CASNRPGQGVQPQHF TGTGCCAGCAATAGACCGGGACAGGGGGTTCAGCCCCAGCATTTT
TRBJ1-1 NA NA TRBV30 CAYHRESTEAFF TGTGCCTACCACAGGGAGAGCACTGAAGCTTTCTTT
TRBJ2-4 NA NA TRBV27 CGPGENIQYF TGTGGTCCGGGGGAAAACATTCAGTACTTC
TRBJ1-6 TRBD1 NA TRBV3-1/TRBV3-2 CASSRSWDSQSPLHF TGTGCCAGCAGCCGTAGTTGGGACAGTCAATCACCCCTCCACTTT
TRBJ1-1 NA NA TRBV18 CASSSWTVMDTEAFF TGTGCCAGCTCAAGTTGGACAGTGATGGACACTGAAGCTTTCTTT
TRBJ1-6 NA NA TRBV25-1 CASSGQLNSPLHF TGTGCCAGCAGTGGGCAGTTGAATTCACCCCTCCACTTT
TRBJ1-5 NA NA TRBV6-1 CASREHSGIRGNQPQHF TGTGCCAGCAGGGAACACTCGGGGATTCGGGGCAATCAGCCCCAGCATTTT
TRBJ2-7 TRBD2 NA TRBV19 CASRGLAGRSYEQYF TGTGCCAGTAGGGGACTAGCGGGCCGCTCCTACGAGCAGTACTTC
TRBJ2-3 NA NA TRBV7-9 CASSQTPADTQYF TGTGCCAGCAGCCAGACCCCAGCGGATACGCAGTATTTT
TRBJ1-2 NA NA TRBV27 CASSTSRGADYGYTF TGTGCCAGCTCCACCAGCCGGGGGGCCGACTATGGCTACACCTTC
TRBJ1-1 TRBD1 NA TRBV7-9 CASSFSTGSGEAFF TGTGCCAGCAGCTTCTCGACAGGGTCGGGTGAAGCTTTCTTT
TRBJ2-3 TRBD2 NA TRBV6-5 CASARGVEDTQYF TGTGCCAGCGCCCGGGGGGTCGAGGATACGCAGTATTTT
TRBJ1-2 TRBD1 NA TRBV4-2 CASSQVPGQGRANYGYTF TGTGCCAGCAGCCAAGTTCCTGGACAGGGTCGAGCTAACTATGGCTACACCTTC
TRBJ1-4 NA NA TRBV30 CAWSVPGANEKLFF TGTGCCTGGAGTGTTCCAGGGGCTAATGAAAAACTGTTTTTT
TRBJ2-7 TRBD2 NA TRBV7-2 CASSSWRGGRSEQYF TGTGCCAGCAGCTCATGGCGGGGGGGGCGTAGCGAGCAGTACTTC
TRBJ1-1 TRBD1 NA TRBV6-2/TRBV6-3 CASSDPGQGGTEAFF TGTGCCAGCAGTGACCCGGGACAGGGGGGCACTGAAGCTTTCTTT
TRBJ2-5 NA NA TRBV28 CASSPGLRGQETQYF TGTGCCAGCAGCCCCGGACTCAGGGGTCAAGAGACCCAGTACTTC
TRBJ2-2 NA NA TRBV2 CASSETTANTGELFF TGTGCCAGCAGTGAAACCACAGCGAACACCGGGGAGCTGTTTTTT
TRBJ2-1 NA NA TRBV10-3 CAISTSGKTNEQFF TGTGCCATCAGCACTTCCGGGAAGACCAATGAGCAGTTCTTC
TRBJ2-3 NA NA TRBV28 CASSLQLTDTQYF TGTGCCAGCAGTTTACAACTCACAGATACGCAGTATTTT
TRBJ1-4 NA NA TRBV19 CASSAPVGTNEKLFF TGTGCCAGTAGTGCCCCAGTTGGAACTAATGAAAAACTGTTTTTT
TRBJ2-1 NA NA TRBV3-1/TRBV3-2 CASSPKGGNEQFF TGTGCCAGCAGCCCTAAAGGGGGTAATGAGCAGTTCTTC
TRBJ2-7 TRBD1 NA TRBV13 CASSNPRTGGDYEQYF TGTGCCAGCAGCAACCCTAGGACAGGGGGCGACTACGAGCAGTACTTC
TRBJ1-3 TRBD1 few TRBV28 CASRTLDRASGNTIYF TGTGCCAGCAGGACCCTGGACAGGGCCTCTGGAAACACCATATATTTT
TRBJ2-5 TRBD2 NA TRBV9 CASSVASGSIGETQYF TGTGCCAGCAGCGTAGCTAGCGGGAGTATTGGCGAGACCCAGTACTTC
TRBJ2-1 TRBD2 NA TRBV9 CASSPPPASGHYNEQFF TGTGCCAGCAGCCCTCCCCCGGCTAGCGGACATTACAATGAGCAGTTCTTC
TRBJ1-4 NA NA TRBV18 CASSPEDNEKLFF TGTGCCAGCTCACCGGAGGATAATGAAAAACTGTTTTTT
TRBJ1-2 NA NA TRBV5-1 CASSLAGQDNYGYTF TGCGCCAGCAGCTTGGCCGGCCAGGATAACTATGGCTACACCTTC
TRBJ1-2 NA NA TRBV5-6 CASSLGRGHGYTF TGTGCCAGCAGCTTGGGAAGGGGCCATGGCTACACCTTC
TRBJ1-2 TRBD1 NA TRBV11-2 CASSTLTGVRKNGYTF TGTGCCAGCAGCACGCTCACAGGGGTCCGGAAGAATGGCTACACCTTC
TRBJ1-3 TRBD1 NA TRBV11-2 CASSLGRTGGGNTIYF TGTGCCAGCAGCTTAGGGCGGACAGGGGGCGGAAACACCATATATTTT
TRBJ2-5 NA once TRBV7-2 CASSLDRGGGQETQYF TGTGCCAGCAGCTTAGACCGTGGAGGCGGACAAGAGACCCAGTACTTC
TRBJ1-5 TRBD1 NA TRBV30 CAWRARGLNQPQHF TGTGCCTGGAGGGCGAGGGGGCTTAATCAGCCCCAGCATTTT
TRBJ2-7 NA NA TRBV11-3 CASGNPRARNEQYF TGTGCCAGCGGCAACCCCAGGGCTCGCAACGAGCAGTACTTC